This TCR beta chain was captured in a study of T cells in Graves' hyperthyroidism and ophthalmopathy. The TCR beta CDR3 regions underwent amplification using RNA transcripts as the source. Initially, a first-round RT-PCR of the TCR CDR3 employed the HTBI primer set. In TCRdb, the multiplex PCR reads were re-called with MiXCR into one record per CDR3 protein. In the table there are approximately 200,000 distinct CDR3 sequences, roughly 18% of which are singletons. The CDR3 spans 15 residues. The germline V and J ends were trimmed by 2 bases and 1 base, with 11 bases remaining between them. Germline assignment: CDR1 SNHLY and CDR2 FYNNEI. This clonotype was counted at least ten times. Those with hyperthyroidism were 18 to 65 years old, newly diagnosed, and ill for under 2 months. PBMCs stemmed from 8.5 to 10 ml fresh peripheral blood.

The clonotype was recovered from a man aged 35 to 55 with Graves' hyperthyroidism. Sequencing was performed on blood. The chain couples TRBV2 to TRBJ1-1, with D possibly TRBD1 on 6 matching bases. The CDR3 sequence: CASSEIGGSNTEAFF. In DNA, the CDR3 is TGTGCCAGCAGTGAAATAGGGGGTTCGAACACTGAAGCTTTCTTT. Full variable domain (missing parts from reference TRBV2 and TRBJ1-1): EPEVTQTPSHQVTQMGQEVILRCVPISNHLYFYWYRQILGQKVEFLVSFYNNEISEKSEIFDDQFSVERPDGSNFTLKIRSTKLEDSAMYFCASSEIGGSNTEAFFGQGTRLTVV.